Below are 31 T cell receptor beta chains sequenced from a single sample in a study of blood T cell repertoires in COVID-19. Clones were read by immunoSEQ multiplex PCR, and TCRdb kept only the in-frame ones, dropping some. This table holds approximately 72,000 clones, around 83% found once. Sequenced: peripheral blood. The receptor set was obtained from a woman of 80 years or more with active or convalescent COVID-19.

The V call is TRBV7-2, the J call TRBJ2-2; D is perhaps TRBD2 (6 bases). This CDR3 is built from 16 residues. V shed 2 bases and J shed 6 bases, with 16 bases lying between them. CDR1 and CDR2 from the germline V gene are SGHTA and FQGNSA. The CDR3 here is CASSLNSGGVAGELFF. CDR3 nucleotides: TGTGCCAGCAGCTTAAATTCGGGCGGGGTTGCCGGGGAGCTGTTTTTT.

The chain uses TRBV28 and TRBJ1-3; D gene ambiguous. Trimming stripped 4 bases from V and 10 bases from J, with 11 bases between. Germline V gene data show CDR1 as MDHEN and CDR2 as SYDVKM. The CDR3 covers 12 residues. The CDR3 bases are TGTGCCAGCAGTTCCAGGCTTTGGACCATATATTTT. Its translation: CASSSRLWTIYF.

This clone was recorded only once. The chain recombines TRBV5-1 with TRBJ2-3; TRBD2 matches at 7 bases. Germline V lookup: CDR1 SGHRS, CDR2 YFSETQ. The V gene end was trimmed by 7 bases and the J gene end by 2 bases; junction bases not matched to a gene: 10. This CDR3 region has 15 residues. The CDR3 is CASGLADLLTDTQYF. CDR3 DNA sequence: TGCGCCAGCGGGCTAGCGGACCTTCTCACAGATACGCAGTATTTT.

The chain combines TRBV2 with TRBJ1-5; possible D gene TRBD1, 5 bases. Germline V gene lookup returns CDR1 SNHLY and CDR2 FYNNEI. This CDR3 has 14 residues. V was trimmed by 8 bases and J by 1 base, leaving 12 bases between them. The CDR3: CASDRRGSNQPQHF. For the CDR3, the DNA is TGTGCCAGCGACAGACGGGGGAGCAATCAGCCCCAGCATTTT.

The chain recombines TRBV7-2 with TRBJ1-2, with a tentative D call TRBD1 (6 bases). The CDR3 runs to 14 residues. Germline loops: CDR1 SGHTA, CDR2 FQGNSA. Trimming left V 3 bases short and J 8 bases short, with 16 bases between. The DNA for the CDR3 is TGTGCCAGCAGCTTGGGGTCTCCAGGGGAAGGCTACACCTTC. It encodes CASSLGSPGEGYTF.

The rearrangement uses TRBV23-1 and TRBJ2-7, with 9 bases that match TRBD2. TRBV23-1 is flagged as an ORF with uncertain function. The CDR3 spans 19 residues. The junction had 14 bases not matched to a gene; V was cut back by 1 base and J by 1 base. CDR3 nucleotide sequence: TGCGCCAGCAGTCAATATGAGCGGGGGGAGCACGGGAGGTCCTACGAGCAGTACTTC. It codes for CASSQYERGEHGRSYEQYF.

This clone was seen a single time. This chain uses TRBV19 with TRBJ2-3; 10 bases map to TRBD1. V dropped 5 bases and J dropped 3; count of bases not matched to a gene: 11. The CDR3 loop spans 17 amino acids. The germline gives CDR1 LNHDA, CDR2 SQIVND (reference sequence). This chain's CDR3 is CASSVWGQGLRTDTQYF. The CDR3 nucleotides read TGTGCCAGTAGTGTCTGGGGACAGGGGTTGAGGACAGATACGCAGTATTTT.

The chain recombines TRBV6-2 or TRBV6-3 with TRBJ2-1, with D possibly TRBD1 on 5 matching bases. This CDR3 spans 13 amino acids. Germline V gives CDR1 MNHEY, CDR2 SVGEGT. V lost 1 base and J 8 bases, leaving 9 bases between the germline ends. CDR3 DNA sequence: TGTGCCAGCAGTTACTTACAGGCGTATGAGCAGTTCTTC. Its protein product is CASSYLQAYEQFF.

This clone was observed a handful of times. V and J are TRBV3-1 (or the pseudogene TRBV3-2) and TRBJ1-6, with 7 bases lining up with TRBD1. V shed 8 bases and J 9 bases; nucleotides not matched to a gene: 10. This CDR3 contains 14 residues. In germline, CDR1 is LGHDT, CDR2 YNNKEL (reference sequence). As DNA, the CDR3 is TGTGCCAGCGCCACATTCGACAGGGCTTCACCCCTCCACTTT. Its protein product is CASATFDRASPLHF.

The J gene is TRBJ2-7, the V gene TRBV7-2; D might be TRBD2 (6 bases). CDR3 size: 15 residues. Germline V gene lookup returns CDR1 SGHTA and CDR2 FQGNSA. V was pared by 1 base and J by 2 bases, with 12 bases between. The CDR3 protein is CASSLGGGAAYEQYF. The CDR3 nucleotides are TGTGCCAGCAGCTTAGGTGGAGGGGCAGCCTACGAGCAGTACTTC.

This chain links TRBV5-5 with TRBJ2-7; D not certain. The germline V gene has CDR1 SGHKS and CDR2 YYEKEE (reference sequence). The germline V and J ends were trimmed by 5 bases and 7 bases, with 16 bases remaining between them. There are 13 residues in the CDR3. The chain's CDR3 is CASRLSAPSEQYF. CDR3 DNA sequence: TGTGCCAGCAGATTGTCGGCCCCTAGTGAGCAGTACTTC.

The chain employs TRBV2 and TRBJ2-7; tentatively, D is TRBD1 (5 bases). From germline, CDR1 is SNHLY and CDR2 FYNNEI. The CDR3 has 14 amino acids. Trimming cost V 7 bases and J 6 bases, with 19 bases left between them. CDR3 sequence reads: CASKLGARFTEQYF. Written as DNA, the CDR3 is TGTGCCAGCAAGTTAGGGGCTAGGTTTACCGAGCAGTACTTC.

The chain has TRBV29-1 and TRBJ1-1; 8 bases agree with TRBD1. CDR1 is SQVTM, CDR2 ANQGSEA, per germline. CDR3 size: 12 residues. Trimming took 7 bases from V and 1 from J; bases not matched to a gene: 2. CDR3 region: CSADRENTEAFF. CDR3 sequence (DNA): TGCAGCGCGGACAGGGAGAACACTGAAGCTTTCTTT.

The rearrangement joins TRBV30 to TRBJ1-1, with D unresolved. CDR1 and CDR2 from the germline V gene are GTSNPN and SVGIG (reference sequence). The V gene lost 1 base and the J gene lost 5 bases, with 11 bases spanning the gap. This CDR3 contains 13 residues. CDR3 amino acids: CAWSESGSTEAFF. The DNA for the CDR3 is TGTGCCTGGAGTGAGAGCGGGTCGACTGAAGCTTTCTTT. The full variable domain, its missing parts supplied by reference TRBV30 and TRBJ1-1, is SQTIHQWPATLVQPVGSPLSLECTVEGTSNPNLYWYRQAAGRGLQLLFYSVGIGQISSEVPQNLSASRPQDRQFILSSKKLLLSDSGFYLCAWSESGSTEAFFGQGTRLTVV.

V usage is TRBV23-1 and J usage is TRBJ1-6; D remains ambiguous. TRBV23-1 is an open reading frame, and its role is uncertain. The ends were cut back, 0 bases at V and 2 bases at J, with 20 bases in the middle. The CDR3 runs to 20 residues. CDR3 residues: CASSQSLGEKGRPYNSPLHF. The CDR3 region has the DNA TGCGCCAGCAGTCAATCGCTCGGGGAGAAAGGAAGGCCCTATAATTCACCCCTCCACTTT.

This clone was seen only a few times. The rearrangement links TRBV5-8 to TRBJ1-1; 7 bases match TRBD1. CDR3 length: 16 residues. The ends lost 3 bases at V and 1 base at J; junction bases unmatched: 9. Germline CDR1 SGHTS, CDR2 YDEGEE. The CDR3 here is CASSYEWTGWNTEAFF. DNA of the CDR3: TGTGCCAGCAGCTACGAATGGACAGGCTGGAACACTGAAGCTTTCTTT.

This chain connects TRBV6-5 to TRBJ2-5; 11 bases are a match to TRBD2. The CDR3 has 16 amino acids. CDR1 and CDR2 (germline): MNHEY, SVGAGI. The V gene end was trimmed by 0 bases and the J gene end by 3 bases; junction bases not matched to a gene: 3. CDR3 sequence: CASSYSSGGAEETQYF. As DNA, the CDR3 is TGTGCCAGCAGTTACTCTAGCGGGGGGGCCGAAGAGACCCAGTACTTC.

The chain links TRBV7-2 to TRBJ2-3; TRBD2 matches at 10 bases. Germline V gene sequence: CDR1 SGHTA, CDR2 FQGNSA. The CDR3 sequence is 16 residues long. Trimming cost V 5 bases and J 5 bases; bases outside gene matches: 10. The CDR3 bases are TGTGCCAGCAGCGCCAGAGCGGGGGGGCTCGGAGATACGCAGTATTTT. Protein: CASSARAGGLGDTQYF. Using reference TRBV7-2 and TRBJ2-3 for the parts outside the CDR3, the full variable domain is GAGVSQSPSNKVTEKGKDVELRCDPISGHTALYWYRQSLGQGLEFLIYFQGNSAPDKSGLPSDRFSAERTGGSVSTLTIQRTQQEDSAVYLCASSARAGGLGDTQYFGPGTRLTVL.

The gene calls are TRBV7-8 and TRBJ1-5; no clear D. V gave up 0 bases and J gave up 11 bases, with 14 bases separating them. The CDR3 length is 14 residues. Germline V gene sequence: CDR1 SGHVS, CDR2 FQNEAQ. CDR3 region: CASSLALGSATQHF. The CDR3, as DNA: TGTGCCAGCAGCTTAGCGCTCGGGTCGGCGACCCAGCATTTT. The variable domain in full, completed from reference TRBV7-8 and TRBJ1-5, reads GAGVSQSPRYKVAKRGQDVALRCDPISGHVSLFWYQQALGQGPEFLTYFQNEAQLDKSGLPSDRFFAERPEGSVSTLKIQRTQQEDSAVYLCASSLALGSATQHFGDGTRLSIL.

The gene calls are TRBV19 and TRBJ1-5, with D maybe TRBD1 (5 bases). Looked up from germline, CDR1 is LNHDA and CDR2 is SQIVND (reference sequence). Trimming stripped 5 bases from V and 5 bases from J, with 16 bases between. The CDR3 runs 15 residues. For the CDR3, the DNA is TGTGCCAGTAGTCCCCATAGAGGAGGGGATCAGCCCCAGCATTTT. Protein product: CASSPHRGGDQPQHF.

This chain joins TRBV7-9 and TRBJ2-7; tentatively, D is TRBD1 (5 bases). The CDR3 totals 15 residues. Germline-derived CDR1 and CDR2 are SEHNR and FQNEAQ (reference sequence). V was clipped by 3 bases and J by 0 bases, with 12 bases between them. In DNA form, the CDR3 reads TGTGCCAGCAGCTTCTCCTACGACAGCTCCTACGAGCAGTACTTC. As protein: CASSFSYDSSYEQYF.

The chain employs TRBV5-1 and TRBJ1-1, with D tentatively TRBD1 (5 bases). This CDR3 has 14 residues. Trimming took off 2 bases at V and 4 bases at J, with 12 bases between the two ends. Germline V gives CDR1 SGHRS, CDR2 YFSETQ. In DNA form, the CDR3 reads TGCGCCAGCAGCTTTAACCCTCAGGGCACTGAAGCTTTCTTT. Protein product: CASSFNPQGTEAFF.

The table lists this clone with a count of one. This chain uses TRBV3-1 (or the pseudogene TRBV3-2) with TRBJ1-4, with a possible D match to TRBD1 (5 bases). V dropped 1 base and J dropped 8 bases, with 17 bases sitting between them. Germline V gene lookup returns CDR1 LGHDT and CDR2 YNNKEL (reference sequence). The CDR3 consists of 16 residues. The CDR3 DNA is TGTGCCAGCAGCCAAGCCGGGGGGACGGTCGGGGAAAAACTGTTTTTT. Protein product: CASSQAGGTVGEKLFF.

This sequence joins TRBV11-2 and TRBJ1-6; maybe TRBD1 (5 bases). Germline loops: CDR1 SGHAT, CDR2 FQNNGV. Trimming stripped 3 bases from V and 0 bases from J, with 18 bases between. The CDR3 runs to 19 residues. CDR3 bases: TGTGCCAGCAGCTTGTTTTTCCACAGGACCAGCTCCTATAATTCACCCCTCCACTTT. Protein sequence: CASSLFFHRTSSYNSPLHF.

CDR3 nucleotide sequence: TGCGCCAGCAGCACCTCCCCGGGGGAGTCAAACTCTGGAAACACCATATATTTT. Protein product: CASSTSPGESNSGNTIYF. The chain carries TRBV5-1 and TRBJ1-3; a possible D gene is TRBD1 (5 bases). The germline V and J ends were trimmed by 4 bases and 0 bases, with 20 bases remaining between them. This CDR3 comprises 18 residues. The germline V gene has CDR1 SGHRS and CDR2 YFSETQ.

V is TRBV11-2 and J is TRBJ2-5; no clear D gene. CDR1 is SGHAT and CDR2 is FQNNGV in the germline V gene. V lost 3 bases to trimming and J lost 2 bases, with 7 bases between them. This CDR3 is 13 amino acids long. The CDR3 loop reads CASSFAEQETQYF. The CDR3 bases are TGTGCCAGCAGCTTTGCAGAACAAGAGACCCAGTACTTC.

The V call is TRBV28, the J call TRBJ2-2; no firm D call. V was cut by 6 bases and J by 3 bases, with 17 bases left in between. The CDR3 runs to 16 residues. Germline assignment: CDR1 MDHEN and CDR2 SYDVKM. The CDR3 sequence is CASSFFKLRYTGELFF. Written as DNA, the CDR3 is TGTGCCAGCAGCTTTTTCAAGTTACGGTACACCGGGGAGCTGTTTTTT.

This clone came up many times. CDR3 sequence (DNA): TGTGCCGGATCTGGGGAGACTGGGGAGCTGTTTTTT. This gives the protein CAGSGETGELFF. The J gene is TRBJ2-2, the V gene TRBV19, with TRBD2 as a possible D gene (5 bases). The V end was cut by 11 bases, the J end by 8 bases, with 15 bases between. There are 12 residues in the CDR3. CDR1 is LNHDA, CDR2 SQIVND, per germline (reference sequence).

The chain couples TRBV5-1 to TRBJ2-6; TRBD2 matches 7 bases. With 1 base clipped from V and 0 bases from J, the junction kept 4 bases outside the gene matches. Germline assignment: CDR1 SGHRS and CDR2 YFSETQ. This CDR3 is built from 17 residues. CDR3 in DNA: TGCGCCAGCAGCTTGTACGGGAGGATCTCTGGGGCCAACGTCCTGACTTTC. Amino acids: CASSLYGRISGANVLTF.

The chain joins TRBV30 to TRBJ1-6, with D perhaps matching TRBD1 (6 bases). CDR1 GTSNPN and CDR2 SVGIG come from the germline V gene (reference sequence). Trimming shortened V by 1 base and J by 12 bases, and 25 bases separated the two germline ends. CDR3 length equals 17 residues. CDR3 bases: TGTGCCTGGAGTGGGGGAGGGACAAGTGGATTTTTGCTACCCCTCCACTTT. This codes for CAWSGGGTSGFLLPLHF.

This chain links TRBV5-4 with TRBJ2-7, with 12 bases identical to TRBD2. The CDR3 is made up of 19 amino acids. Germline V gene lookup returns CDR1 SGHNT and CDR2 YYREEE (reference sequence). The V and J ends lost 9 bases and 3 bases, in that order; junction bases with no gene match: 22. This chain's CDR3 is CATQNHPASGGAKLYEQYF. CDR3 bases: TGTGCCACCCAAAATCATCCGGCTAGCGGGGGGGCTAAACTCTACGAGCAGTACTTC.